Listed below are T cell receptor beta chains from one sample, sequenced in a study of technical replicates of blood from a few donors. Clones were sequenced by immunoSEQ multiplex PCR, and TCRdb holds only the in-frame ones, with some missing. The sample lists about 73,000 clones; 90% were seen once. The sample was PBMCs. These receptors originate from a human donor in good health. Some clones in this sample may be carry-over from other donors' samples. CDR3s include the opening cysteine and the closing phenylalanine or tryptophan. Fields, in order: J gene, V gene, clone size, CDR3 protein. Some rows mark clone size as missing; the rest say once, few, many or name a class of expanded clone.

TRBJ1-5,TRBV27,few,CASSPFGQGANQPQHF
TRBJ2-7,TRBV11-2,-,CASSLTGTSGSEQYF
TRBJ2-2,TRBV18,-,CASSPRKGAGSNTGELFF
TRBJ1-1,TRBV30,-,CAWRRQGVTEAFF
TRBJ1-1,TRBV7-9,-,CASSLAPDRVLIF
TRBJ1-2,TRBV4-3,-,CASSQDRAGDYGYTF
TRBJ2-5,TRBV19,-,CASSISGGSTGETQYF
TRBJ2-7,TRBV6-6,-,CASSSPAGSYEQYF
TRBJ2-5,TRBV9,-,CASSDPGTSSCETQYF
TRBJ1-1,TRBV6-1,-,CASKRDRGGTEAFF
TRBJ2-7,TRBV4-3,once,CASSQGGQNDEQYF
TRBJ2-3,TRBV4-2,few,CASSQDKDSPVTDTQYF
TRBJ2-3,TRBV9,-,CASSVGLAATDTQYF
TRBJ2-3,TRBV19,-,CASSMSTPSPGFTDTQYF
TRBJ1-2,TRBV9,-,CASSPTRSSLLNYGYTF
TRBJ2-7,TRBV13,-,CASSPREGAYEQYF
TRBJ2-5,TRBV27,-,CASSYRQTQYF
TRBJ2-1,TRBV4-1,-,CASRQSTGGNEQFF
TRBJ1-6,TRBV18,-,CASSPQDRVNSPLHF
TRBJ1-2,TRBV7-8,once,CASSLGEKIYGYTF
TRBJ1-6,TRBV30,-,CAWSVNGDSPLHF
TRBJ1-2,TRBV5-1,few,CASSSPMGGGYTF
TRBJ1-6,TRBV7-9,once,CASVPSGTASNSPLHF